One and the same sample provided the 26 T cell receptor beta chains below, sequenced in a study of early T cells in non-severe SARS-CoV-2 infection. TCRdb re-analysed the 5' RACE reads in MiXCR, keeping a single row per CDR3 protein. The table records around 27,000 distinct CDR3 sequences, roughly 6.6% of them present only once. Sequenced sample: whole blood. These receptors came from an adult who was a healthcare worker with PCR-confirmed SARS-CoV-2 infection or an uninfected control (not recorded which).

This clonotype was seen repeatedly, ten times or more. The chain recombines TRBV7-2 with TRBJ2-1; D is perhaps TRBD2 (6 bases). V lost 0 bases, J lost 7 bases, and 16 bases lay in between. CDR1 is SGHTA, CDR2 FQGNSA, per germline. The CDR3 has 16 amino acids. The CDR3 region is CASSLAYGRAGNEQFF. In DNA form, the CDR3 reads TGTGCCAGCAGCTTAGCGTACGGGAGAGCGGGTAATGAGCAGTTCTTC.

This clonotype was seen ten or more times. The genes are TRBV7-2 and TRBJ2-7; D remains ambiguous. V shed 5 bases and J shed 2 bases, with 10 bases lying between them. Germline lookup yields CDR1 SGHTA and CDR2 FQGNSA. The CDR3 has 13 residues. Here the CDR3 reads CASSTGPTYEQYF. The CDR3 nucleotides read TGTGCCAGCAGCACCGGGCCAACCTACGAGCAGTACTTC.

This clonotype was found a few times. The rearrangement links TRBV11-2 to TRBJ2-7; D tentatively reads TRBD1 or TRBD2 (7 bases each). From germline, CDR1 is SGHAT and CDR2 FQNNGV. This CDR3 has 15 amino acids. Between the trimmed V and J ends, which lost 5 bases and 1 base, there was a span of 15 bases. The CDR3 protein is CASSPAGQPSYEQYF. Written as DNA, the CDR3 is TGTGCCAGCAGCCCAGCGGGACAGCCGTCCTACGAGCAGTACTTC.

This clonotype was seen ten or more times. The J gene is TRBJ1-1, the V gene TRBV10-3; 9 positions agree with TRBD1. The CDR3 contains 14 residues. Trimming cost V 2 bases and J 3 bases; bases outside gene matches: 1. Germline CDR1 ENHRY, CDR2 SYGVKD. The CDR3, as DNA: TGTGCCATCAGTGAGGACAGGGGGGACACTGAAGCTTTCTTT. Amino acids: CAISEDRGDTEAFF.

The rearrangement uses TRBV6-2 or TRBV6-3 and TRBJ1-2; D not certain. V gave up 7 bases and J gave up 8 bases, with 20 bases separating them. The CDR3 loop spans 14 amino acids. CDR1 is MNHEY and CDR2 is SVGEGT in the germline V gene. The DNA of the CDR3 is TGTGCCAGCACCCCACTGGGCAGTCCGTTGGGCTACACCTTC. Its protein product is CASTPLGSPLGYTF.

This clonotype was seen ten or more times. In DNA form, the CDR3 reads TGCAGTGCTAGAGGAGGGGGGCGGCCTGGAGGTTGGGAGCAGTACTTC. It yields the protein CSARGGGRPGGWEQYF. J is TRBJ2-7 and V is TRBV20-1, with D perhaps TRBD1 or TRBD2 (6 bases each). Trimming cost V 1 base and J 7 bases, with 23 bases left between them. The CDR3 is made up of 16 amino acids. The germline V gene encodes CDR1 DFQATT and CDR2 SNEGSKA (reference sequence).

This clonotype was seen a few times. V usage is TRBV20-1 and J usage is TRBJ2-4; unclear D gene. Between the trimmed V and J ends, which lost 6 bases and 11 bases, there was a span of 11 bases. The germline CDR1 and CDR2 sequences are DFQATT and SNEGSKA (reference sequence). The CDR3 is made up of 10 amino acids. This CDR3 is CSARNVVQYF. CDR3 in DNA: TGCAGTGCCCGTAACGTTGTTCAGTACTTC.

The chain recombines TRBV2 with TRBJ2-7; 10 nucleotides align to TRBD1. Looked up from germline, CDR1 is SNHLY and CDR2 is FYNNEI. The CDR3 runs to 14 residues. The V gene end was trimmed by 4 bases and the J gene end by 4 bases; junction bases not matched to a gene: 4. Written as DNA, the CDR3 is TGTGCCAGCAGTGCGAGACAGGGGGCGTACGAGCAGTACTTC. Protein sequence: CASSARQGAYEQYF.

This clonotype appeared a few times. The chain recombines TRBV3-1 with TRBJ1-2, with D hard to call. The V gene's germline CDR1 is LGHDT and CDR2 YNNKEL (reference sequence). CDR3 length: 13 residues. V gave up 4 bases and J gave up 7 bases, with 13 bases separating them. The CDR3 nucleotides are TGTGCCAGCAGCCGGGTGGGCCCGCCTGGCTACACCTTC. Protein: CASSRVGPPGYTF.

The gene calls are TRBV20-1 and TRBJ2-3, with a possible D match to TRBD2 (5 bases). From germline, CDR1 is DFQATT and CDR2 SNEGSKA (reference sequence). The CDR3 extends over 16 amino acids. The ends were cut back, 3 bases at V and 2 bases at J, with 18 bases in the middle. Written as DNA, the CDR3 is TGCAGTGCTAGTGGTCCTTTGGACTCGGACACAGATACGCAGTATTTT. Its translation: CSASGPLDSDTDTQYF.

This clonotype showed up just a few times. V and J are TRBV7-3 and TRBJ2-1; the D is unclear. CDR3 size: 12 residues. The V end was cut by 2 bases, the J end by 8 bases, with 7 bases between. The germline V gene has CDR1 SGHTA and CDR2 FQGTGA. The CDR3 spells CASSLGDHEQFF. CDR3 sequence (DNA): TGTGCCAGCAGCTTAGGGGATCATGAGCAGTTCTTC.

The chain recombines TRBV30 with TRBJ1-2, with TRBD1 as a possible D gene (5 bases). From germline, CDR1 is GTSNPN and CDR2 SVGIG (reference sequence). Trimming left V 2 bases short and J 6 bases short, with 13 bases between. This CDR3 region has 13 residues. In DNA, the CDR3 is TGTGCCTGGAGTAGGGGAATTCGAGATGGCTACACCTTC. Protein sequence: CAWSRGIRDGYTF.

This clonotype was counted only a few times. The V call is TRBV28, the J call TRBJ1-2; D gene unclear. This CDR3 is 16 amino acids long. V was shortened by 5 bases and J by 7 bases, with 23 bases between the two germline ends. Per germline, CDR1 MDHEN and CDR2 SYDVKM. The CDR3 DNA follows: TGTGCCAGCAGTCCCGGACTACTCGCTCAAAGCCGTGGCTACACCTTC. Translation: CASSPGLLAQSRGYTF.

This clonotype has at least ten counts. This chain joins TRBV11-2 and TRBJ2-7; no clear D gene. V lost 5 bases to trimming and J lost 3 bases, with 5 bases between them. The CDR3 covers 11 residues. Germline V gene sequence: CDR1 SGHAT, CDR2 FQNNGV. The CDR3 loop reads CASSPYYEQYF. The DNA of the CDR3 is TGTGCCAGCAGCCCCTACTACGAGCAGTACTTC. The full variable domain, with the rest looked up from reference TRBV11-2 and TRBJ2-7, is EAGVAQSPRYKIIEKRQSVAFWCNPISGHATLYWYQQILGQGPKLLIQFQNNGVVDDSQLPKDRFSAERLKGVDSTLKIQPAKLEDSAVYLCASSPYYEQYFGPGTRLTVT.

This clonotype was detected ten times or more. This chain connects TRBV25-1 to TRBJ2-5, with D perhaps matching TRBD2 (6 bases). This CDR3 has 12 residues. Germline V gene lookup returns CDR1 MGHDK and CDR2 SYGVNS. The ends were cut back, 7 bases at V and 5 bases at J, with 11 bases in the middle. The CDR3 DNA reads TGTGCCAGCATGAGACGGGGGGAGACCCAGTACTTC. Translating gives CASMRRGETQYF.

Many counts were recorded for this clonotype. This chain uses TRBV20-1 with TRBJ2-1, with 10 bases identical to TRBD2. The CDR3 sequence is 13 residues long. The junction had 5 bases not matched to a gene; V was cut back by 6 bases and J by 6 bases. Germline CDR1 is DFQATT and CDR2 is SNEGSKA (reference sequence). This chain's CDR3 is CSAPRTSGNEQFF. The CDR3, as DNA: TGCAGTGCCCCCCGGACTAGCGGCAATGAGCAGTTCTTC.

In this sample, this clonotype turned up many times. The V gene is TRBV12-3 or TRBV12-4, the J gene TRBJ2-5; 7 bases line up with TRBD1. V lost 5 bases and J lost 5; bases outside the gene matches: 14. The CDR3 has 16 amino acids. CDR3 protein: CASSLTDRVVGETQYF. The CDR3 DNA is TGTGCCAGCAGTCTCACAGACAGGGTGGTAGGGGAGACCCAGTACTTC.

This clonotype occurred many times. The J gene is TRBJ2-3, the V gene TRBV5-4; no clear D. V lost 2 bases and J 7 bases, leaving 11 bases between the germline ends. CDR3 length: 13 residues. Per the germline V gene, CDR1 is SGHNT and CDR2 is YYREEE (reference sequence). The CDR3 nucleotides are TGTGCCAGCAGCTTTCAGGCCACGAATACGCAGTATTTT. This encodes CASSFQATNTQYF.

Ten or more counts support this clonotype. The chain carries TRBV20-1 and TRBJ1-6, with TRBD1 matching 7 bases. Germline CDR1 is DFQATT and CDR2 is SNEGSKA (reference sequence). V was pared by 3 bases and J by 7 bases, with 3 bases of the junction left unmatched. The CDR3 is 13 amino acids. In DNA, the CDR3 is TGCAGTGCTAGGAGGGGGCCGAATTCACCCCTCCACTTT. Amino acids: CSARRGPNSPLHF.

In this sample, this clonotype turned up many times. The V call is TRBV14, the J call TRBJ1-1, with D unresolved. The length of the CDR3 is 13 residues. Trimming shortened V by 4 bases and J by 0 bases, and 6 bases separated the two germline ends. CDR1 SGHDN and CDR2 FVKESK come from the germline V gene. The CDR3 is CASSRWVNTEAFF. In DNA form, the CDR3 reads TGTGCCAGCAGCCGATGGGTGAACACTGAAGCTTTCTTT. Combining the CDR3 with reference TRBV14 and TRBJ1-1 gives the whole variable domain EAGVTQFPSHSVIEKGQTVTLRCDPISGHDNLYWYRRVMGKEIKFLLHFVKESKQDESGMPNNRFLAERTGGTYSTLKVQPAELEDSGVYFCASSRWVNTEAFFGQGTRLTVV.

For this clonotype: This likely comes from a read error, as the CDR3 has no conserved phenylalanine or tryptophan at its end. V gene TRBV9 combines with J gene TRBJ2-3; 8 nucleotides line up with TRBD2. The V and J ends lost 4 bases and 10 bases, in that order; junction bases with no gene match: 5. There are 12 residues in the CDR3. Germline V lookup: CDR1 SGDLS, CDR2 YYNGEE. This CDR3 is CASSPAGAPQYL. For the CDR3, the DNA is TGTGCCAGCAGCCCAGCGGGGGCTCCGCAGTATTTA.

This clonotype has at least ten counts. The chain links TRBV6-2 or TRBV6-3 to TRBJ2-3; 10 positions agree with TRBD2. Germline lookup yields CDR1 MNHEY and CDR2 SVGEGT. Trimming cost V 2 bases and J 1 base; bases outside gene matches: 3. The CDR3 consists of 16 residues. The CDR3 bases are TGTGCCAGCAGTTACCTCCTAGCGGGGGGCACAGATACGCAGTATTTT. This translates into CASSYLLAGGTDTQYF.

This clonotype was seen ten or more times. The CDR3 protein is CASSFLTSGRASAGELFF. As DNA, the CDR3 is TGTGCCAGCAGCTTCCTGACTAGCGGGAGGGCTTCGGCCGGGGAGCTGTTTTTT. V and J are TRBV11-2 and TRBJ2-2; 14 bases align to TRBD2. CDR3 length: 18 residues. The V gene end was trimmed by 3 bases and the J gene end by 6 bases; junction bases not matched to a gene: 9. The V gene's germline CDR1 is SGHAT and CDR2 FQNNGV.

This clonotype came up many times. The rearrangement joins TRBV4-2 to TRBJ2-1, with D maybe TRBD1 (7 bases). This CDR3 comprises 16 residues. CDR1 is LGHNA, CDR2 YNFKEQ, per germline. V lost 4 bases to trimming and J lost 7 bases, with 20 bases between them. CDR3 sequence (DNA): TGTGCCAGCAGCCTAGCAGGGGGGACTCACGGGAATGAGCAGTTCTTC. The encoded protein is CASSLAGGTHGNEQFF.

This clonotype was recorded many times. As DNA, the CDR3 is TGTGCCACGGGTATGGCGGGGGGGAACAATGAGCAGTTCTTC. It is translated as CATGMAGGNNEQFF. The chain has TRBV10-3 and TRBJ2-1, with TRBD2 matching 9 bases. This CDR3 spans 14 amino acids. The V gene end was trimmed by 10 bases and the J gene end by 5 bases; junction bases not matched to a gene: 9. Germline assignment: CDR1 ENHRY and CDR2 SYGVKD.

This chain joins TRBV10-3 and TRBJ1-4; D is perhaps TRBD1 (5 bases). The V gene lost 3 bases and the J gene lost 8 bases, with 10 bases spanning the gap. The length of the CDR3 is 13 residues. Germline V gene lookup returns CDR1 ENHRY and CDR2 SYGVKD. The DNA of the CDR3 is TGTGCCATCAGTGACGGGGCCCCGGAAAAACTGTTTTTT. This sequence encodes CAISDGAPEKLFF.